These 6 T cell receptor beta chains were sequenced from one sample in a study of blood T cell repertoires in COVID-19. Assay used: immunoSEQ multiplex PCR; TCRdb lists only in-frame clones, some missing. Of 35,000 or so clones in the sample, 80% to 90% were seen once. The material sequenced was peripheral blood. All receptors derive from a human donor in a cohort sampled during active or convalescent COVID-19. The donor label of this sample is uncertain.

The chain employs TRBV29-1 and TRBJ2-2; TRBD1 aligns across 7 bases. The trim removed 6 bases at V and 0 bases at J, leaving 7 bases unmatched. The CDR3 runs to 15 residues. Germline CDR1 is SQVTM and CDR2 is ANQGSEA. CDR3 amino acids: CSVAGTESNTGELFF. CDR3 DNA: TGCAGCGTGGCCGGGACAGAGTCGAACACCGGGGAGCTGTTTTTT.

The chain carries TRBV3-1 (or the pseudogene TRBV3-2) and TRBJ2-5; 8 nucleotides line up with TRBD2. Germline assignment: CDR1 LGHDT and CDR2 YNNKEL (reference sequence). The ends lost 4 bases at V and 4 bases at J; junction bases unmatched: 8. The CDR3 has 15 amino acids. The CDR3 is CASSPGAGATETQYF. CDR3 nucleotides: TGTGCCAGCAGCCCGGGAGCGGGAGCGACAGAGACCCAGTACTTC.

As DNA, the CDR3 is TGTGCCAGCAGCCTATCGGAGGGGACCTTGGAGACCCAGTACTTC. Translation: CASSLSEGTLETQYF. The chain couples TRBV9 to TRBJ2-5; tentative D call: TRBD2 (6 bases). Looked up from germline, CDR1 is SGDLS and CDR2 is YYNGEE. Trimming stripped 4 bases from V and 5 bases from J, with 18 bases between. This CDR3 region has 15 residues. The full variable domain, in which reference TRBV9 and TRBJ2-5 provide the parts outside the CDR3, is DSGVTQTPKHLITATGQRVTLRCSPRSGDLSVYWYQQSLDQGLQFLIQYYNGEERAKGNILERFSAQQFPDLHSELNLSSLELGDSALYFCASSLSEGTLETQYFGPGTRLLVL.

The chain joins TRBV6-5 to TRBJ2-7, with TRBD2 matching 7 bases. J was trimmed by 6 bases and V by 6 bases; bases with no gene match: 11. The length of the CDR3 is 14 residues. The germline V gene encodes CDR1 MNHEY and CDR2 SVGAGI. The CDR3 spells CASRGLGTTGEQYF. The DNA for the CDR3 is TGTGCCAGCAGGGGTTTAGGGACTACCGGCGAGCAGTACTTC.

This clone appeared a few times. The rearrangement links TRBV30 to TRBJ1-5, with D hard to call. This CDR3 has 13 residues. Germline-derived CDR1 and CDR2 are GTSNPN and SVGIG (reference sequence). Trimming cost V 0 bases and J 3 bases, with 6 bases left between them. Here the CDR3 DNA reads TGTGCCTGGAGTGTAACTTACAATCAGCCCCAGCATTTT. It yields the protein CAWSVTYNQPQHF.

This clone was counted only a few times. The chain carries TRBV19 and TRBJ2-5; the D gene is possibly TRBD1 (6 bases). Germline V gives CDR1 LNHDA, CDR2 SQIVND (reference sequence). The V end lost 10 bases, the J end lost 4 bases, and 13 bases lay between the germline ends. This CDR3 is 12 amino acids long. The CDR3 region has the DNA TGTGCCACCCGACAGGTTGGAGAGACCCAGTACTTC. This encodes CATRQVGETQYF.